The 7 T cell receptor beta chains below come from one sample, sequenced in a study of blood T cell repertoires in COVID-19. The assay was immunoSEQ multiplex PCR, and TCRdb's table has in-frame clones only and misses some. The sample consists of about 400,000 clones, around 89% of them appearing once. The specimen was peripheral blood. Every receptor here comes from a man aged 40-49 years with acute or convalescent COVID-19.

The rearrangement joins TRBV18 to TRBJ2-2; D is ambiguous. This CDR3 is 14 amino acids long. Germline loops: CDR1 KGHSH, CDR2 LQKENI. The germline V and J ends were trimmed by 5 bases and 2 bases, with 9 bases remaining between them. The CDR3 nucleotides read TGTGCCAGCTCAATACAGACCAACACCGGGGAGCTGTTTTTT. It yields the protein CASSIQTNTGELFF.

The gene calls are TRBV2 and TRBJ2-5, with D possibly being TRBD2 (6 bases). Germline V CDR1 and CDR2: SNHLY, FYNNEI. The CDR3 contains 14 residues. V lost 7 bases and J 2 bases, leaving 14 bases between the germline ends. The chain's CDR3 is CASNNGGRQETQYF. As DNA, the CDR3 is TGTGCCAGCAATAATGGAGGGAGGCAAGAGACCCAGTACTTC. Looking up the rest from reference TRBV2 and TRBJ2-5 gives the full variable domain: EPEVTQTPSHQVTQMGQEVILRCVPISNHLYFYWYRQILGQKVEFLVSFYNNEISEKSEIFDDQFSVERPDGSNFTLKIRSTKLEDSAMYFCASNNGGRQETQYFGPGTRLLVL.

This rearrangement joins TRBV6-5 to TRBJ2-1; D unresolved. The CDR3 extends over 11 amino acids. In germline, CDR1 is MNHEY, CDR2 SVGAGI. With 6 bases removed from V and 3 bases from J, the gap between germline ends came to 3 bases. For the CDR3, the DNA is TGTGCCAGCAGACTCTACAATGAGCAGTTCTTC. This translates into CASRLYNEQFF.

The genes are TRBV7-9 and TRBJ1-3, with TRBD1 matching over 9 bases. Losses at the gene ends were 5 bases for V and 1 base for J; bases not matched to a gene: 3. Germline V CDR1 and CDR2: SEHNR, FQNEAQ (reference sequence). The CDR3 totals 15 residues. CDR3 loop: CASSKQGASGNTIYF. The CDR3 DNA follows: TGTGCCAGCAGCAAACAGGGGGCTTCTGGAAACACCATATATTTT.

This clone was observed a handful of times. The V and J genes are TRBV5-4 and TRBJ2-7, with 8 bases that match TRBD1. Germline CDR1 and CDR2: SGHNT and YYREEE (reference sequence). The CDR3 runs to 15 residues. V trimming: 0 bases; J trimming: 3 bases; junction bases outside the gene matches: 5. CDR3: CASSLVGQGYYEQYF. Here the CDR3 DNA reads TGTGCCAGCAGCTTGGTAGGACAGGGATACTACGAGCAGTACTTC.

The chain employs TRBV2 and TRBJ1-3; D unclear. This CDR3 spans 14 amino acids. The V end lost 2 bases, the J end lost 0 bases, and 5 bases lay between the germline ends. Germline CDR1 is SNHLY and CDR2 is FYNNEI. The CDR3 DNA reads as TGTGCCAGCAGTGAACCCCGCTCTGGAAACACCATATATTTT. Translation gives CASSEPRSGNTIYF.

The genes are TRBV18 and TRBJ1-1, with D possibly being TRBD1 (6 bases). CDR1 and CDR2 from the germline V gene are KGHSH and LQKENI. The CDR3 runs 16 residues. The V end was cut by 1 base, the J end by 1 base, with 13 bases between. This chain's CDR3 is CASSPQQGAANTEAFF. The CDR3 nucleotides read TGTGCCAGCTCACCACAACAGGGAGCGGCGAACACTGAAGCTTTCTTT.